Each of the 29 T cell receptor beta chains below was sequenced from the same sample in a study of T-cell reconstitution after alpha-beta-depleted transplantation in children. Unique molecular identifiers featured in how the TCRbeta library was prepared. TCRdb re-called the PCR reads through MiXCR, storing one row per CDR3 protein. The sample has hundreds of thousands of distinct CDR3 sequences, 13% seen once. The material was PBMCs, mostly from graft donor cells, obtained 360 days after TCRalphabeta/CD19-depleted stem cell transplant. These receptors were collected from a male patient younger than 18 who had a stem cell transplant for acute myeloid leukemia, so the T cells may come from the graft donor.

Note on this clonotype: One junction end disagrees with the germline gene, perhaps due to a read error. The genes are TRBV7-7 and TRBJ2-2; 10 nucleotides line up with TRBD2. Per germline, CDR1 SSHAT and CDR2 FNYEAQ (reference sequence). This CDR3 region has 15 residues. CDR3 bases: TGTGCTAGCAGCTTAGAGCTAGCGGGAGCCGGGGAGCTGTTTTTT. It translates to CASSLELAGAGELFF.

In this sample, this clonotype turned up a few times. V usage is TRBV5-6 and J usage is TRBJ2-1, with a weak D call TRBD2 (6 bases). V was shortened by 5 bases and J by 9 bases, with 21 bases between the two germline ends. The length of the CDR3 is 15 residues. Germline V CDR1 and CDR2: SGHDT, YYEEEE. CDR3 sequence: CASRPVSGTESEQFF. In DNA form, the CDR3 reads TGTGCCAGCAGACCGGTTAGCGGTACAGAAAGTGAGCAGTTCTTC.

Only a few counts were recorded for this clonotype. The chain couples TRBV12-3 or TRBV12-4 to TRBJ2-7; D is unresolved. Trimming removed 1 base at V and 4 bases at J, with 8 bases between. The CDR3 length is 13 residues. CDR3: CASSLDPRYEQYF. The CDR3 DNA reads as TGTGCCAGCAGTTTAGATCCCCGGTACGAGCAGTACTTC.

This clonotype has ten or more counts. The CDR3 loop is CASSQGTQPQHF. DNA for the CDR3: TGTGCCAGCAGCCAGGGTACCCAGCCCCAGCATTTT. This sequence joins TRBV28 and TRBJ1-5; maybe TRBD1 (5 bases). Trimming left V 6 bases short and J 7 bases short, with 10 bases between. The CDR3 is 12 amino acids. The V gene's germline CDR1 is MDHEN and CDR2 SYDVKM.

The chain recombines TRBV4-2 with TRBJ1-4; tentative D call: TRBD1 (5 bases). V was clipped by 0 bases and J by 6 bases, with 11 bases between them. This CDR3 comprises 15 residues. CDR1 and CDR2 from the germline V gene are LGHNA and YNFKEQ. This chain's CDR3 is CASSQEGGTHEKLFF. In nucleotides, the CDR3 is TGTGCCAGCAGCCAAGAGGGAGGGACCCATGAAAAACTGTTTTTT.

The chain is built from TRBV20-1 and TRBJ2-5, with 9 nucleotides matching TRBD1. Germline V gene lookup returns CDR1 DFQATT and CDR2 SNEGSKA (reference sequence). The junction had 7 bases not matched to a gene; V was cut back by 6 bases and J by 5 bases. There are 13 residues in the CDR3. The CDR3 nucleotides read TGCAGTGCGTCACAGGGGGCGTGGGAGACCCAGTACTTC. It yields the protein CSASQGAWETQYF.

This clonotype appeared a few times. The chain employs TRBV12-3 or TRBV12-4 and TRBJ2-7; D uncertain. V lost 5 bases and J lost 4, with 21 bases in between. There are 16 residues in the CDR3. In nucleotides, the CDR3 is TGTGCCAGCAGTGAAGCAACAGTAGATCCCTCTTACGAGCAGTACTTC. The encoded protein is CASSEATVDPSYEQYF.

The chain carries TRBV6-2 or TRBV6-3 and TRBJ1-1; 11 positions match TRBD1. V lost 6 bases, J lost 4 bases, and 13 bases stayed unmatched. CDR3 size: 17 residues. Per germline, CDR1 MNHEY and CDR2 SVGEGT. CDR3 in DNA: TGTGCCAGCAGGGGCCCGCTGCGGGACAGGGGGTTCACTGAAGCTTTCTTT. This gives the protein CASRGPLRDRGFTEAFF.

The chain recombines TRBV7-2 with TRBJ2-1; no clear D. The CDR3 spans 17 residues. From germline, CDR1 is SGHTA and CDR2 FQGNSA. Trimming removed 1 base from V and 6 bases from J, with 19 bases in between. The CDR3 DNA reads TGTGCCAGCAGCTTAGTGCCCCTTTTCCGGACGGGCAATGAGCAGTTCTTC. Protein sequence: CASSLVPLFRTGNEQFF. The full variable domain, with the rest looked up from reference TRBV7-2 and TRBJ2-1, is GAGVSQSPSNKVTEKGKDVELRCDPISGHTALYWYRQSLGQGLEFLIYFQGNSAPDKSGLPSDRFSAERTGGSVSTLTIQRTQQEDSAVYLCASSLVPLFRTGNEQFFGPGTRLTVL.

In its sample, this clonotype was seen many times. The chain links TRBV12-3 or TRBV12-4 to TRBJ2-5; D might be TRBD2 (5 bases). The CDR3 spans 15 residues. The ends were cut back, 0 bases at V and 5 bases at J, with 13 bases in the middle. Here the CDR3 DNA reads TGTGCCAGCAGTTTAGCCGGGAAGGAAATGGAGACCCAGTACTTC. Protein sequence: CASSLAGKEMETQYF.

In DNA, the CDR3 is TGTGCCAGCAGCGTGGGGTACAGGGTCGCGTACGAGCAGTACTTC. Translated: CASSVGYRVAYEQYF. This chain connects TRBV9 to TRBJ2-7, with D possibly being TRBD1 (6 bases). Trimming stripped 2 bases from V and 4 bases from J, with 16 bases between. The germline V gene encodes CDR1 SGDLS and CDR2 YYNGEE. CDR3 length: 15 residues.

CDR3 region: CASSSYYRPGSLETQYF. CDR3 nucleotide sequence: TGCGCCAGCAGCTCGTACTACAGGCCGGGTAGTTTGGAGACCCAGTACTTC. V gene TRBV5-1 combines with J gene TRBJ2-5; possible D gene TRBD1, 5 bases. Trimming stripped 3 bases from V and 5 bases from J, with 23 bases between. The CDR3 length is 17 residues. CDR1 SGHRS and CDR2 YFSETQ come from the germline V gene.

There are many counts of this clonotype. The chain recombines TRBV20-1 with TRBJ2-1, with 11 bases aligning to TRBD2. The CDR3 is 16 amino acids. CDR1 is DFQATT and CDR2 is SNEGSKA in the germline V gene (reference sequence). J gave up 8 bases and V 3 bases, and 12 bases lay outside the gene matches. The CDR3 region has the DNA TGCAGTGCTAGGACGATAGCGGGAGGGCCCCGGCATGAGCAGTTCTTC. Protein: CSARTIAGGPRHEQFF.

The chain links TRBV20-1 to TRBJ2-7, with 7 bases identical to TRBD1. The V gene's germline CDR1 is DFQATT and CDR2 SNEGSKA (reference sequence). V gave up 6 bases and J gave up 2 bases; unmatched junction bases: 13. The CDR3 consists of 15 residues. CDR3 sequence reads: CSAISSRDRPYEQYF. CDR3 sequence (DNA): TGCAGTGCCATTTCCTCCCGGGACAGACCCTACGAGCAGTACTTC.

Points on this clonotype: The junction does not match germline at one end; this may be a read error. The J gene is TRBJ2-4, the V gene TRBV12-3 or TRBV12-4; tentative D call: TRBD2 (6 bases). CDR3 length equals 19 residues. The CDR3 loop reads CTSSSEPSVLLSAKNIQYF. The DNA for the CDR3 is TGTACCAGCAGTTCCGAACCTAGCGTCCTGCTCTCGGCCAAAAACATTCAGTACTTC.

This clonotype was picked up a small number of times. This chain links TRBV25-1 with TRBJ2-1, with D unresolved. Per the germline V gene, CDR1 is MGHDK and CDR2 is SYGVNS. V gave up 2 bases and J gave up 4 bases, with 6 bases separating them. This CDR3 has 13 residues. In nucleotides, the CDR3 is TGTGCCAGCAGTGAAGTAGGGTACAATGAGCAGTTCTTC. Translation: CASSEVGYNEQFF.

This clonotype appeared a few times. V is TRBV29-1 and J is TRBJ2-4; D is unclear. Germline V gene lookup returns CDR1 SQVTM and CDR2 ANQGSEA. The CDR3 has 13 residues. Trimming removed 4 bases at V and 4 bases at J, with 11 bases between. The CDR3 protein is CSVGDSSKNIQYF. CDR3 DNA sequence: TGCAGCGTTGGGGATAGCTCTAAAAACATTCAGTACTTC.

The rearrangement links TRBV2 to TRBJ2-3; TRBD2 aligns across 11 bases. The V and J ends lost 4 bases and 2 bases, in that order; junction bases with no gene match: 14. The CDR3 runs 19 residues. Germline V CDR1 and CDR2: SNHLY, FYNNEI. In nucleotides, the CDR3 is TGTGCCAGCAGTGCAGAGCGACTAGCGGGATGGGGGAACACAGATACGCAGTATTTT. Translating it yields CASSAERLAGWGNTDTQYF.

The chain carries TRBV20-1 and TRBJ1-1, with no clear D. The V gene lost 3 bases and the J gene lost 8 bases, with 22 bases spanning the gap. This CDR3 spans 15 amino acids. Looked up from germline, CDR1 is DFQATT and CDR2 is SNEGSKA (reference sequence). CDR3 region: CSASYLLAWGWEAFF. CDR3 bases: TGCAGTGCTAGCTACCTCCTGGCGTGGGGATGGGAAGCTTTCTTT.

This clonotype was seen many times. This chain connects TRBV7-8 to TRBJ1-4; D not certain. With 3 bases removed from V and 0 bases from J, the gap between germline ends came to 11 bases. CDR3 length: 16 residues. Looked up from germline, CDR1 is SGHVS and CDR2 is FQNEAQ. The CDR3 is CASSLGRLATNEKLFF. The CDR3 DNA reads as TGTGCCAGCAGCTTGGGTAGACTTGCAACTAATGAAAAACTGTTTTTT.

This clonotype came up many times. The rearrangement links TRBV12-3 or TRBV12-4 to TRBJ2-4, with D unclear. Trimming took 1 base from V and 6 from J, leaving 4 bases between them. CDR3 length equals 12 residues. DNA for the CDR3: TGTGCCAGCAGTTTAGTGGTAAACATTCAGTACTTC. Amino acids: CASSLVVNIQYF.

This clonotype has just a few counts. This chain joins TRBV5-1 and TRBJ2-5; D is unclear. The CDR3 is made up of 13 amino acids. The germline V and J ends were trimmed by 5 bases and 5 bases, with 13 bases remaining between them. Germline V gene lookup returns CDR1 SGHRS and CDR2 YFSETQ. The CDR3 reads CASRSGFAETQYF. For the CDR3, the DNA is TGCGCCAGCAGGAGTGGGTTTGCGGAGACCCAGTACTTC.

This clonotype was counted only a few times. The genes are TRBV27 and TRBJ2-6; D perhaps matches TRBD1 (5 bases). The CDR3 loop spans 20 amino acids. The germline V and J ends were trimmed by 6 bases and 4 bases, with 28 bases remaining between them. Germline-derived CDR1 and CDR2 are MNHEY and SMNVEV (reference sequence). The CDR3 loop reads CASSPSQENWAADGANVLTF. For the CDR3, the DNA is TGTGCCAGCAGCCCTTCACAGGAGAACTGGGCGGCGGACGGGGCCAACGTCCTGACTTTC.

This clonotype was seen only a few times. The chain is built from TRBV7-2 and TRBJ2-3; D call uncertain. V was clipped by 5 bases and J by 0 bases, with 18 bases between them. Germline assignment: CDR1 SGHTA and CDR2 FQGNSA. CDR3 length: 17 residues. CDR3 nucleotides: TGTGCCAGCAGCCGCCCTAGGGAAGCGTTAAGCACAGATACGCAGTATTTT. It is translated as CASSRPREALSTDTQYF.

Comment on this clonotype: This may be a read error, as it is one base from a much larger clone. The chain combines TRBV7-8 with TRBJ2-7; no clear D. The germline CDR1 and CDR2 sequences are SGHVS and FQNEAQ. The CDR3 sequence is 12 residues long. The CDR3 region is CASSGVGYGQYF. CDR3 in DNA: TGTGCCAGCAGCGGAGTGGGGTACGGGCAGTACTTC.

Many counts were recorded for this clonotype. This chain links TRBV20-1 with TRBJ2-1; D is undetermined. CDR3 length: 13 amino acids. Trimming left V 6 bases short and J 2 bases short, with 11 bases between. Per germline, CDR1 DFQATT and CDR2 SNEGSKA (reference sequence). The CDR3 here is CSAPGEAYNEQFF. As DNA, the CDR3 is TGCAGTGCCCCAGGAGAGGCCTACAATGAGCAGTTCTTC.

This clonotype was counted a few times. The chain uses TRBV5-1 and TRBJ1-1; D unresolved. In germline, CDR1 is SGHRS, CDR2 YFSETQ. V lost 2 bases and J 1 base, leaving 15 bases between the germline ends. The CDR3 has 16 amino acids. Here the CDR3 DNA reads TGCGCCAGCAGCTTAACGAATATACTCAGGAACACTGAAGCTTTCTTT. Amino acid sequence: CASSLTNILRNTEAFF. Supplemented by reference TRBV5-1 and TRBJ1-1, the full variable domain reads KAGVTQTPRYLIKTRGQQVTLSCSPISGHRSVSWYQQTPGQGLQFLFEYFSETQRNKGNFPGRFSGRQFSNSRSEMNVSTLELGDSALYLCASSLTNILRNTEAFFGQGTRLTVV.

This clonotype was detected a few times. The chain couples TRBV3-1 to TRBJ2-7, with 13 bases aligning to TRBD2. V lost 4 bases to trimming and J lost 1 base; unmatched junction nucleotides: 7. Germline V gives CDR1 LGHDT, CDR2 YNNKEL (reference sequence). This CDR3 has 17 residues. CDR3 in DNA: TGTGCCAGCAGCCCCGGGACTAGCGGGACCGAGTCCTACGAGCAGTACTTC. This translates into CASSPGTSGTESYEQYF.

This clonotype showed up just a few times. The chain links TRBV5-1 to TRBJ2-2; D tentatively reads TRBD1 or TRBD2 (5 bases each). The CDR3 totals 16 residues. Trimming stripped 3 bases from V and 1 base from J, with 13 bases between. Germline V CDR1 and CDR2: SGHRS, YFSETQ. Written as DNA, the CDR3 is TGCGCCAGCAGCTCCTGGGGGATCCTGAACACCGGGGAGCTGTTTTTT. Protein sequence: CASSSWGILNTGELFF.